Sequencing of this T cell receptor beta chain was carried out in a study of cytomegalovirus exposure and HLA in healthy donors. Across the study: Samples from HLA-typed donors yielded approximately 88 million unique TCRs in an early data release. Of approximately 400 genotyped donors, around 84% clustered with self-reported Caucasian donors.

V shed 4 bases and J shed 7 bases, with 21 bases lying between them. The germline CDR1 and CDR2 sequences are SGDLS and YYNGEE. CDR3 length equals 16 residues. It was with 60 Vbeta and 13 Jbeta primers that the PCR ran. Data came from immunoSEQ multiplex PCR; TCRdb stores just in-frame clones and leaves some out. This table holds around 170,000 clones, around 81% found once. This clonotype was obtained from a man aged 40-49 years in good health and CMV-seronegative. Sequencing was done on a sample of PBMCs. This sequence joins TRBV9 and TRBJ2-1, with D possibly matching TRBD2 (6 bases). The CDR3 nucleotides are TGTGCCAGCAGCCCCCGCGAGGGTGGGAGGCGGAATGAGCAGTTCTTC. Translated, it gives CASSPREGGRRNEQFF. The full variable domain, its missing parts supplied by reference TRBV9 and TRBJ2-1, is DSGVTQTPKHLITATGQRVTLRCSPRSGDLSVYWYQQSLDQGLQFLIQYYNGEERAKGNILERFSAQQFPDLHSELNLSSLELGDSALYFCASSPREGGRRNEQFFGPGTRLTVL.